The next 16 T cell receptor beta chains were all read from a single sample in a study of siplizumab effects on memory and regulatory T cells. Measured with immunoSEQ multiplex PCR; TCRdb has only the in-frame clones, and not every one. The sample holds 75,000 to 100,000 clones, 85% to 95% seen once. Material for sequencing was non-Treg CD4+ T cells sorted from blood. The receptors stem from a human donor in good health.

The CDR3 spells CASSPRLNTGELFF. CDR3 coding DNA: TGCGCCAGCAGCCCACGACTGAACACCGGGGAGCTGTTTTTT. The V call is TRBV5-1, the J call TRBJ2-2; D is uncertain. The CDR3 is made up of 14 amino acids. V lost 4 bases to trimming and J lost 1 base, with 8 bases between them. In germline, CDR1 is SGHRS, CDR2 YFSETQ.

V gene TRBV7-9 combines with J gene TRBJ2-1; TRBD2 matches at 14 bases. The germline V gene has CDR1 SEHNR and CDR2 FQNEAQ (reference sequence). This CDR3 comprises 14 residues. V dropped 4 bases and J dropped 13; count of bases not matched to a gene: 6. CDR3 region: CASSSGLAGAHQFF. CDR3 sequence (DNA): TGTGCCAGCAGCTCGGGACTAGCGGGAGCTCACCAGTTCTTC.

The CDR3 DNA is TGTGCCAGCGAGAGAACTACGGTCGCGGACACTGAAGCTTTCTTT. As protein: CASERTTVADTEAFF. The chain joins TRBV6-1 to TRBJ1-1; D ambiguous. CDR1 is MNHNS and CDR2 is SASEGT in the germline V gene. With 8 bases removed from V and 3 bases from J, the gap between germline ends came to 19 bases. The CDR3 spans 15 residues.

This sequence joins TRBV4-2 and TRBJ2-6; D not resolved. The CDR3 has 17 amino acids. Germline V gives CDR1 LGHNA, CDR2 YNFKEQ. V was shortened by 0 bases and J by 6 bases, with 15 bases between the two germline ends. CDR3 loop: CASSQEPHRPQANVLTF. CDR3 DNA: TGTGCCAGCAGCCAAGAACCCCACCGGCCTCAGGCCAACGTCCTGACTTTC.

The chain has TRBV5-4 and TRBJ2-7, with a possible D match to TRBD2 (5 bases). The CDR3 spans 13 residues. Germline V gene sequence: CDR1 SGHNT, CDR2 YYREEE (reference sequence). Trimming took 5 bases from V and 4 from J, leaving 13 bases between them. The CDR3 is CASRSAGDYEQYF. The CDR3 nucleotides are TGTGCCAGCAGAAGTGCCGGGGATTACGAGCAGTACTTC.

The chain combines TRBV10-3 with TRBJ1-1; D is perhaps TRBD1 (5 bases). The CDR3 loop spans 15 amino acids. V was pared by 10 bases and J by 6 bases, with 24 bases between. Germline V gene lookup returns CDR1 ENHRY and CDR2 SYGVKD. CDR3 amino acids: CATRGLDARGAEAFF. The CDR3 DNA sequence: TGTGCCACCCGAGGTCTGGACGCGCGAGGGGCTGAAGCTTTCTTT.

This rearrangement joins TRBV27 to TRBJ2-5; D perhaps matches TRBD1 (8 bases). The germline V gene encodes CDR1 MNHEY and CDR2 SMNVEV (reference sequence). The CDR3 has 13 amino acids. V dropped 5 bases and J dropped 7 bases, with 14 bases sitting between them. The CDR3: CASSIYRGGTQYF. CDR3 in DNA: TGTGCCAGCAGTATCTACAGGGGGGGGACCCAGTACTTC.

As DNA, the CDR3 is TGTGCCAGCAGTGAAGGCCTGACAGCTTATGGCTACACCTTC. Its protein product is CASSEGLTAYGYTF. V is TRBV2 and J is TRBJ1-2, with D perhaps TRBD1 (5 bases). Germline V lookup: CDR1 SNHLY, CDR2 FYNNEI. The length of the CDR3 is 14 residues. V lost 1 base and J lost 5, with 11 bases in between.

This CDR3 is CASSLLAGGNNEQFF. The CDR3 DNA reads TGTGCCAGCAGTTTGTTAGCGGGAGGCAACAATGAGCAGTTCTTC. The chain uses TRBV27 and TRBJ2-1; 10 bases map to TRBD2. Unmatched junction bases numbered 4, after V lost 3 bases and J lost 5 bases. This CDR3 is 15 amino acids long. Germline V CDR1 and CDR2: MNHEY, SMNVEV (reference sequence).

The chain links TRBV7-9 to TRBJ2-6; no reliable D call. CDR3 length: 15 residues. Germline CDR1 reads SEHNR; CDR2 reads FQNEAQ (reference sequence). V was clipped by 3 bases and J by 1 base, with 7 bases between them. The CDR3 bases are TGTGCCAGCAGCTTGGGAAGATCTGGGGCCAACGTCCTGACTTTC. Translating gives CASSLGRSGANVLTF.

A word on this clone: At one boundary the junction diverges from the germline segment, which might be a read error. This CDR3 is also generated by other DNA sequences in the sample. This chain joins TRBV30 and TRBJ1-1; tentative D call: TRBD1 (5 bases). This CDR3 comprises 15 residues. Germline lookup yields CDR1 GTSNPN and CDR2 SVGIG (reference sequence). CDR3 bases: TGTGCCTGGACTATCTTCGGGCAGGGCCGAACTGAGGCTTTCTTT. Translation gives CAWTIFGQGRTEAFF. Filled out from reference TRBV30 and TRBJ1-1, the complete variable domain reads SQTIHQWPATLVQPVGSPLSLECTVEGTSNPNLYWYRQAAGRGLQLLFYSVGIGQISSEVPQNLSASRPQDRQFILSSKKLLLSDSGFYLCAWTIFGQGRTEAFFGQGTRLTVV.

V usage is TRBV27 and J usage is TRBJ2-2, with D perhaps matching TRBD2 (6 bases). The V end was cut by 8 bases, the J end by 7 bases, with 11 bases between. CDR3 length equals 12 residues. CDR1 MNHEY and CDR2 SMNVEV come from the germline V gene (reference sequence). The CDR3 bases are TGTGCCAGCGGGGGGTACATCGGGGAGCTGTTTTTT. It translates to CASGGYIGELFF.

The chain is built from TRBV5-1 and TRBJ1-3; D unclear. Trimming pared 10 bases from V and 6 bases from J, leaving 26 bases between. This CDR3 is built from 16 residues. The V gene's germline CDR1 is SGHRS and CDR2 YFSETQ. DNA of the CDR3: TGCGCCTGTCCGACTGGTCAGGTTCTGTTTCAAAACACCATATATTTT. Translated: CACPTGQVLFQNTIYF. The variable domain in full, completed from reference TRBV5-1 and TRBJ1-3, reads KAGVTQTPRYLIKTRGQQVTLSCSPISGHRSVSWYQQTPGQGLQFLFEYFSETQRNKGNFPGRFSGRQFSNSRSEMNVSTLELGDSALYLCACPTGQVLFQNTIYFGEGSWLTVV.

For the CDR3, the DNA is TGCGCCAGCAGCTTGTTGGGCGAGAACACTGAAGCTTTCTTT. Encoded protein: CASSLLGENTEAFF. The rearrangement uses TRBV5-1 and TRBJ1-1; D gene uncertain. The CDR3 length is 14 residues. Germline V CDR1 and CDR2: SGHRS, YFSETQ. V was trimmed by 1 base and J by 1 base, leaving 8 bases between them.

The chain uses TRBV7-9 and TRBJ2-3; D is undetermined. V was cut by 6 bases and J by 5 bases, with 12 bases left in between. The CDR3 has 13 amino acids. Germline V gene data show CDR1 as SEHNR and CDR2 as FQNEAQ (reference sequence). The CDR3: CASSPDPIDTQYF. CDR3 nucleotides: TGTGCCAGCAGTCCCGACCCAATAGATACGCAGTATTTT.

The rearrangement joins TRBV18 to TRBJ1-2; 7 bases match TRBD1. The CDR3 sequence is 16 residues long. Germline loops: CDR1 KGHSH, CDR2 LQKENI. The junction had 13 bases not matched to a gene; V was cut back by 8 bases and J by 1 base. The CDR3 sequence: CASDTERGPLNYGYTF. The CDR3 DNA sequence: TGTGCCAGCGACACCGAGAGGGGGCCTCTTAACTATGGCTACACCTTC.